This TCR beta chain was obtained from a study of blood T cell repertoires in COVID-19. Study overall: Sites in the United States, Italy and Spain provided acute and convalescent COVID-19 samples.

V lost 4 bases and J lost 7; bases outside the gene matches: 13. The germline gives CDR1 SGDLS, CDR2 YYNGEE. The CDR3 has 18 residues. The data were produced by immunoSEQ multiplex PCR, yet TCRdb's version contains in-frame clones alone and is incomplete. The data show nearly 90,000 clones, roughly 91% seen once. This receptor was taken from a man younger than 35 with COVID-19, enrolled during active disease. The sample consisted of peripheral blood. The rearrangement joins TRBV9 to TRBJ2-1; 14 bases line up with TRBD2. The CDR3 coding sequence is TGTGCCAGCAGCCACCTTAACGGACTAGCGGGAGGAAAAAATGAGCAGTTCTTC. This gives the protein CASSHLNGLAGGKNEQFF.